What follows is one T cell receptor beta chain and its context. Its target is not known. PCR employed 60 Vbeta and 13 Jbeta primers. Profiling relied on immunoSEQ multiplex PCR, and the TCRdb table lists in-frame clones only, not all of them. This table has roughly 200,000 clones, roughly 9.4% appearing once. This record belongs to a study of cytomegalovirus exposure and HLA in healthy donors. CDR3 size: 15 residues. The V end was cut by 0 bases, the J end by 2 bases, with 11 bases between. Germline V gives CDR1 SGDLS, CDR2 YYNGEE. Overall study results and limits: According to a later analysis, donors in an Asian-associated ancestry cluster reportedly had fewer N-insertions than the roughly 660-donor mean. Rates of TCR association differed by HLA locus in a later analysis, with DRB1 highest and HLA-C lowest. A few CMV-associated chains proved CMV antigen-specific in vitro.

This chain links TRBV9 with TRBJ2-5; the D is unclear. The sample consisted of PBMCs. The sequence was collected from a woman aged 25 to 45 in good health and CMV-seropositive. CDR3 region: CASSVGSAYQETQYF. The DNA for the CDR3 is TGTGCCAGCAGCGTAGGGTCAGCGTATCAAGAGACCCAGTACTTC.